The 5 T cell receptor beta chains listed next were all sequenced from one sample in a study of blood T cell repertoires in COVID-19. The assay was immunoSEQ multiplex PCR, and TCRdb's table has in-frame clones only and misses some. The repertoire holds 110,000 or so clones, with around 84% as singletons. Sequenced input: peripheral blood. The receptors derive from a human donor in a cohort sampled during active COVID-19.

The chain employs TRBV24-1 and TRBJ2-5; TRBD2 might be the D (6 bases). The CDR3 consists of 13 residues. Germline-derived CDR1 and CDR2 are KGHDR and SFDVKD. The V end lost 7 bases, the J end lost 2 bases, and 10 bases lay between the germline ends. The DNA of the CDR3 is TGTGCCACCAGCGACGGAGGGCAAGAGACCCAGTACTTC. Translated: CATSDGGQETQYF.

This clone appeared a single time. This chain uses TRBV6-6 with TRBJ1-1; D may be TRBD1 (6 bases). The CDR3 is 14 amino acids. Germline V gene data show CDR1 as MNHNY and CDR2 as SVGAGI (reference sequence). V shed 2 bases and J shed 7 bases, with 14 bases lying between them. CDR3 in amino acids: CASSYGAGEDEAFF. The CDR3 DNA follows: TGTGCCAGCAGTTACGGGGCAGGGGAAGATGAAGCTTTCTTT.

The rearrangement joins TRBV2 to TRBJ1-2; 9 nucleotides line up with TRBD1. The V and J ends lost 2 bases and 6 bases, in that order; junction bases with no gene match: 7. The CDR3 is 15 amino acids. Germline CDR1 is SNHLY and CDR2 is FYNNEI. As DNA, the CDR3 is TGTGCCAGCAGTGAAATGAGGGGACAGGGACATGGCTACACCTTC. Its translation: CASSEMRGQGHGYTF.

This clone was picked up a small number of times. The chain joins TRBV19 to TRBJ1-5; perhaps TRBD1 as D (6 bases). This CDR3 spans 15 amino acids. The V end lost 3 bases, the J end lost 6 bases, and 15 bases lay between the germline ends. Germline assignment: CDR1 LNHDA and CDR2 SQIVND (reference sequence). The DNA for the CDR3 is TGTGCCAGTAGTATGTTGAACAGGGATGGTCAGCCCCAGCATTTT. Amino acids: CASSMLNRDGQPQHF.

The CDR3 reads CASTPGGLSNEQFF. The CDR3 DNA sequence: TGTGCCAGCACCCCAGGGGGTCTGAGCAATGAGCAGTTCTTC. The chain uses TRBV28 and TRBJ2-1, with 7 bases matching TRBD1. Germline CDR1 is MDHEN and CDR2 is SYDVKM. The CDR3 has 14 residues. V dropped 7 bases and J dropped 6; count of bases not matched to a gene: 9.